This record covers a single TCR beta chain. Antigen: not known. This sample is part of a study of blood T cells in healthy people across ages. Study outcomes and limitations: When set beside aged donors, long-lived donors presented more naive CD4+ cells and higher diversity.

The CDR3 loop spans 14 amino acids. V was clipped by 2 bases and J by 5 bases, with 12 bases between them. The V gene's germline CDR1 is KGHSH and CDR2 LQKENI. A second about 7 to 12 cycle PCR used barcoded and J-beta primers. Using its own MiXCR run on the 5' RACE reads, TCRdb lists one record per CDR3 protein. The sample consists of over 950,000 distinct CDR3 sequences, more than 30% of them appearing once. Sequenced material: blood. This rearrangement joins TRBV18 to TRBJ1-1; possible D gene TRBD1, 6 bases. This sequence was found in a man aged 18 to 30 in good health. CDR3 nucleotide sequence: TGTGCCAGCTCACCAGAGCCGAGGGGGACTGAAGCTTTCTTT. The encoded protein is CASSPEPRGTEAFF.